This TCR beta chain was retrieved from a study of OX40 agonist ivuxolimab in advanced cancers. This CDR3 comprises 17 residues. Germline CDR1 SGHTA, CDR2 FQGNSA. V lost 0 bases to trimming and J lost 4 bases, with 17 bases between them. General study findings and limits: Partial responders at 0.1-3.0 mg/kg showed near-lowest clonal expansion.

Generated by immunoSEQ multiplex PCR, the TCRdb table keeps only in-frame clones and is missing some. The sample lists approximately 23,000 clones; roughly 84% were seen once. Worth noting for this clone: Antigen: not known.

The V call is TRBV7-2, the J call TRBJ2-3, with D tentatively TRBD1 (5 bases). The source of this sequence is an adult with an advanced solid tumor such as melanoma, head and neck, liver or kidney cancer. Sequencing was performed on CD4+ or CD8+ T cells sorted from blood, taken in a trial of the OX40 agonist ivuxolimab. The CDR3 DNA reads as TGTGCCAGCAGCTTAGCCCCGGTAGGGGCCGAGGCAGATACGCAGTATTTT. Translated: CASSLAPVGAEADTQYF. Full variable domain (rest looked up from reference TRBV7-2 and TRBJ2-3): GAGVSQSPSNKVTEKGKDVELRCDPISGHTALYWYRQSLGQGLEFLIYFQGNSAPDKSGLPSDRFSAERTGGSVSTLTIQRTQQEDSAVYLCASSLAPVGAEADTQYFGPGTRLTVL.